This T cell receptor (beta chain) was retrieved from a study of cytomegalovirus exposure and HLA in healthy donors. Study-wide background: As released early, the data held approximately 80 million unique TCRs from HLA-typed donors. General study results and limits: Most of the CMV-associated TCR beta chains (in a later analysis) appeared to be HLA-restricted.

Of note for this clone: What it recognizes is unknown.

Researchers ran the PCR with 60 Vbeta and 13 Jbeta primers. As processed by the authors: Later work found 80 million or so unique TCR beta chains, with some 11 million shared. Only in-frame clones appear in the TCRdb table, and some are missing; sequencing was by immunoSEQ multiplex PCR. The V and J calls and clone size were taken over from that table, and D and trimming were inferred from the DNA. Among 110,000 or so clones, 82% were seen once, and the ten largest hold around 2.6%. V shed 8 bases, J shed 0 bases, and the junction held 10 bases outside the gene matches. CDR3 length: 15 residues. CDR1 and CDR2 (germline): MDHEN, SYDVKM.

The source is a woman between 18 and 29 years old in good health and CMV-seronegative. V and J are TRBV28 and TRBJ2-7, with TRBD2 matching over 7 bases. Material for sequencing was PBMCs. The CDR3 DNA follows: TGTGCCAGCGATACAGCGGGACCCCACTCCTACGAGCAGTACTTC. Its protein is CASDTAGPHSYEQYF.